The next 23 T cell receptor beta chains were all read from a single sample in a study of T cell repertoires in cytomegalovirus infection. TCRdb redid the calling of the reads with MiXCR, one entry per CDR3 protein. The sample includes approximately 500,000 distinct CDR3 sequences, over 9% of them seen just once. The sequenced sample consisted of PBMCs. All receptors come from a human donor in good health (CMV status not recorded). Some clones in this sample may be carry-over from other donors' samples.

This clonotype was observed at least ten times. The rearrangement uses TRBV14 and TRBJ1-6; D ambiguous. CDR3 size: 16 residues. Germline values: CDR1 SGHDN, CDR2 FVKESK. V was trimmed by 3 bases and J by 0 bases, leaving 9 bases between them. CDR3: CASSQFKSSYNSPLHF. Here the CDR3 DNA reads TGTGCCAGCAGCCAGTTTAAAAGCTCCTATAATTCACCCCTCCACTTT.

The chain carries TRBV2 and TRBJ2-2, with D maybe TRBD2 (5 bases). Germline CDR1 and CDR2: SNHLY and FYNNEI. The CDR3 totals 15 residues. V lost 6 bases, J lost 4 bases, and 15 bases lay in between. CDR3 DNA: TGTGCCAGCAGCTACGAGGGTCGATCCACCGGGGAGCTGTTTTTT. Translating it yields CASSYEGRSTGELFF.

This clonotype came up many times. The chain joins TRBV9 to TRBJ1-5; D is ambiguous. V lost 4 bases and J lost 1, with 9 bases in between. Germline CDR1 and CDR2: SGDLS and YYNGEE. This CDR3 is 14 amino acids long. CDR3 nucleotide sequence: TGTGCCAGCAGCCCCGAACAGAGCAATCAGCCCCAGCATTTT. Translation gives CASSPEQSNQPQHF.

This clonotype was seen at least ten times. The chain carries TRBV12-3 or TRBV12-4 and TRBJ2-1; perhaps TRBD2 as D (5 bases). Trimming took off 7 bases at V and 4 bases at J, with 14 bases between the two ends. The CDR3 spans 14 residues. The CDR3 nucleotides read TGTGCCAGCACCTCTCCCGGGGATTACAATGAGCAGTTCTTC. Translated: CASTSPGDYNEQFF.

In its sample, this clonotype was seen a few times. The chain couples TRBV11-2 to TRBJ2-1; 7 bases line up with TRBD2. After removal of 5 bases from V and 10 bases from J, the junction contained 8 bases not matched to a gene. The V gene's germline CDR1 is SGHAT and CDR2 FQNNGV. There are 13 residues in the CDR3. CDR3 DNA sequence: TGTGCCAGCAGCCTCGGACTAGATGGGGAGCAGTTCTTC. Translated, it gives CASSLGLDGEQFF.

This clonotype was seen repeatedly, ten times or more. This chain joins TRBV7-2 and TRBJ1-6; D is ambiguous. Trimming took 1 base from V and 12 from J, leaving 7 bases between them. Germline CDR1 and CDR2: SGHTA and FQGNSA. This CDR3 has 12 amino acids. The CDR3 nucleotides read TGTGCCAGCAGCTTAGAAGTCTTACCCCTCCACTTT. This codes for CASSLEVLPLHF.

This clonotype occurred many times. The rearrangement joins TRBV6-2 or TRBV6-3 to TRBJ1-1; 7 bases line up with TRBD1. J gave up 0 bases and V 7 bases, and 8 bases lay outside the gene matches. The CDR3 has 15 residues. Germline V gives CDR1 MNHEY, CDR2 SVGEGT. The CDR3 DNA is TGTGCCAGCACCGAGACAGGGCTCATGAACACTGAAGCTTTCTTT. It yields the protein CASTETGLMNTEAFF.

This clonotype was found many times. The rearrangement joins TRBV9 to TRBJ2-1; 10 bases align to TRBD1. The J segment lost 6 bases and the V segment lost 2 bases, leaving 2 bases of the junction unmatched. CDR1 and CDR2 (germline): SGDLS, YYNGEE. The CDR3 covers 14 residues. In DNA form, the CDR3 reads TGTGCCAGCAGCGTGGACAGGGGGGTCAATGAGCAGTTCTTC. Translated: CASSVDRGVNEQFF.

This clonotype was picked up many times. The chain carries TRBV6-1 and TRBJ2-7; a possible D gene is TRBD2 (7 bases). CDR3 length equals 14 residues. From germline, CDR1 is MNHNS and CDR2 SASEGT. V shed 5 bases and J shed 4 bases, with 15 bases lying between them. The CDR3 region is CASSQRGAAYEQYF. Written as DNA, the CDR3 is TGTGCCAGCAGTCAACGGGGGGCCGCATACGAGCAGTACTTC.

The sample holds a few counts of this clonotype. The chain joins TRBV5-4 to TRBJ1-2; no clear D gene. Trimming removed 6 bases at V and 8 bases at J, with 20 bases between. This CDR3 contains 14 residues. Germline V gene lookup returns CDR1 SGHNT and CDR2 YYREEE (reference sequence). CDR3 amino acids: CASTPDFYFSGYTF. The DNA for the CDR3 is TGTGCCAGCACCCCAGACTTTTATTTTTCGGGCTACACCTTC.

This clonotype was seen at least ten times. The rearrangement uses TRBV11-2 and TRBJ2-3; 9 bases fit TRBD2. Losses at the gene ends were 1 base for V and 1 base for J; bases not matched to a gene: 9. This CDR3 has 18 amino acids. The germline V gene has CDR1 SGHAT and CDR2 FQNNGV. The CDR3 sequence is CASSLGASGASRTDTQYF. The CDR3 DNA follows: TGTGCCAGCAGCTTAGGGGCTAGCGGGGCTTCCCGCACAGATACGCAGTATTTT.

This clonotype was seen repeatedly, ten times or more. CDR3 nucleotide sequence: TGTGCCAGCAGCCAAGAGCCTAGCGGGGGGCCTTACAATGAGCAGTTCTTC. It encodes CASSQEPSGGPYNEQFF. The rearrangement uses TRBV4-2 and TRBJ2-1, with 11 bases that match TRBD2. Germline lookup yields CDR1 LGHNA and CDR2 YNFKEQ. This CDR3 has 17 residues. The trim removed 0 bases at V and 4 bases at J, leaving 5 bases unmatched.

This clonotype was seen at least ten times. The chain uses TRBV12-5 and TRBJ2-1; no clear D. The CDR3 loop spans 12 amino acids. In germline, CDR1 is LGHNT, CDR2 FRNRAP. V shed 7 bases and J shed 4 bases, with 8 bases lying between them. The CDR3 DNA follows: TGTGCTAGTGTGGCGTTTTACAATGAGCAGTTCTTC. Translation gives CASVAFYNEQFF.

This clonotype was counted only a few times. The chain joins TRBV27 to TRBJ2-3, with 7 bases aligning to TRBD2. CDR1 and CDR2 from the germline V gene are MNHEY and SMNVEV (reference sequence). Trimming cost V 7 bases and J 0 bases; bases outside gene matches: 7. The CDR3 runs to 15 residues. The CDR3 loop is CASTHSGFSTDTQYF. In nucleotides, the CDR3 is TGTGCCAGCACCCATAGCGGGTTTAGCACAGATACGCAGTATTTT.

This clonotype has only a few counts. The chain carries TRBV28 and TRBJ2-7; possible D gene TRBD1, 6 bases. Germline CDR1 is MDHEN and CDR2 is SYDVKM. The CDR3 runs 14 residues. V was cut by 3 bases and J by 4 bases, with 13 bases left in between. The CDR3 here is CASSLVGAHYEQYF. Here the CDR3 DNA reads TGTGCCAGCAGTTTGGTGGGGGCGCATTACGAGCAGTACTTC.

This clonotype was found a few times. The chain joins TRBV20-1 to TRBJ1-5; no reliable D call. Germline V CDR1 and CDR2: DFQATT, SNEGSKA (reference sequence). The CDR3 is 17 amino acids. Trimming removed 4 bases at V and 4 bases at J, with 23 bases between. The CDR3 sequence: CSAIITTGIRGNQPQHF. CDR3 DNA: TGCAGTGCTATAATCACTACGGGGATTAGAGGAAATCAGCCCCAGCATTTT.

This clonotype was found many times. The chain joins TRBV7-9 to TRBJ2-7; the D is unclear. This CDR3 is 17 amino acids long. Trimming removed 5 bases from V and 3 bases from J, with 23 bases in between. The germline V gene encodes CDR1 SEHNR and CDR2 FQNEAQ (reference sequence). DNA of the CDR3: TGTGCCAGCAGCGCCCCAAACGTCCCCGAAAGGGACTACGAGCAGTACTTC. Translation gives CASSAPNVPERDYEQYF.

Of note for this clonotype: This may be a read error, as it is one base from a much larger clone. The V and J genes are TRBV11-2 and TRBJ2-7; no definite D call. Germline CDR1 reads SGHAT; CDR2 reads FQNNGV. The CDR3 is 13 amino acids. The CDR3 reads CPSSPASSYEQYF. In DNA, the CDR3 is TGTCCCAGCAGCCCGGCGTCGAGCTACGAGCAGTACTTC.

In its sample, this clonotype was seen many times. The gene calls are TRBV30 and TRBJ1-4; no reliable D call. CDR3 size: 12 residues. The germline V gene encodes CDR1 GTSNPN and CDR2 SVGIG (reference sequence). Trimming removed 2 bases from V and 15 bases from J, with 16 bases in between. The CDR3 sequence: CAWSPDDREVFF. The CDR3 DNA reads as TGTGCCTGGAGTCCAGATGACCGGGAGGTGTTTTTT. Full variable domain (rest looked up from reference TRBV30 and TRBJ1-4): SQTIHQWPATLVQPVGSPLSLECTVEGTSNPNLYWYRQAAGRGLQLLFYSVGIGQISSEVPQNLSASRPQDRQFILSSKKLLLSDSGFYLCAWSPDDREVFFGSGTQLSVL.

This clonotype came up many times. This chain links TRBV19 with TRBJ2-1; 10 bases match TRBD2. The CDR3 extends over 18 amino acids. The germline gives CDR1 LNHDA, CDR2 SQIVND (reference sequence). Germline trimming cut 6 bases from V and 6 bases from J; bases unmatched to any gene: 17. The CDR3 loop is CASSPRTSGSFPPNEQFF. The CDR3 bases are TGTGCCAGTAGCCCGCGGACTAGCGGTTCGTTCCCTCCCAATGAGCAGTTCTTC.

This clonotype has ten or more counts. This sequence joins TRBV28 and TRBJ1-5; 7 bases line up with TRBD1. After removal of 6 bases from V and 1 base from J, the junction contained 9 bases not matched to a gene. Germline V CDR1 and CDR2: MDHEN, SYDVKM. The CDR3 has 16 amino acids. CDR3 in DNA: TGTGCCAGCAGGGCAGGGGGGGGATGGAGCAATCAGCCCCAGCATTTT. Translated, it gives CASRAGGGWSNQPQHF.

V gene TRBV23-1 combines with J gene TRBJ1-5, with D tentatively TRBD1 (6 bases). TRBV23-1 is known as an ORF, though its function is uncertain. V was clipped by 7 bases and J by 7 bases, with 17 bases between them. The CDR3 consists of 14 residues. The CDR3: CASKKGGSEQPQHF. The CDR3 nucleotides are TGCGCCAGCAAGAAAGGGGGGAGCGAACAGCCCCAGCATTTT.

This clonotype was seen ten or more times. This chain links TRBV12-3 or TRBV12-4 with TRBJ1-2, with D hard to call. V lost 1 base and J 4 bases, leaving 13 bases between the germline ends. The CDR3 is made up of 15 amino acids. CDR3 in amino acids: CASSLGRRWGYGYTF. DNA of the CDR3: TGTGCCAGCAGTTTAGGGAGGAGGTGGGGCTATGGCTACACCTTC.